Presented here are 16 T cell receptor beta chains from one specimen sequenced in a study of CD8 T cells in Susac syndrome (dated by TCRdb to between 2018 and 2020). The library relied on the immunoSEQ multiplex PCR assay. RNA was extracted using the RNeasy kit, and about 0.45 to 1 ug of the RNA was reverse transcribed with random hexamers. Through fastp at Q25 and MiXCR, TCRdb rebuilt clones from the public reads, retaining in-frame beta chains. Entries that share a CDR3 protein sequence are merged under the most common genes and DNA. For this sample there are around 170,000 distinct CDR3 sequences; roughly 95% appear just once. Clones ranked in the top ten supply approximately 0.1% of the sample. Sequencing was done on a sample of CD4+ T cells from PBMCs. The receptor set was obtained from a human donor with Susac syndrome.

The rearrangement links TRBV10-3 to TRBJ2-3; TRBD1 matches at 11 bases. Germline V gene data show CDR1 as ENHRY and CDR2 as SYGVKD. The CDR3 totals 16 residues. Trimming cost V 3 bases and J 4 bases; bases outside gene matches: 6. CDR3 region: CAISDFRDRGSDTQYF. The CDR3 bases are TGTGCCATCAGTGACTTCCGGGACAGGGGGTCAGATACGCAGTATTTT.

This chain links TRBV5-6 with TRBJ2-7; D is undetermined. CDR3 length: 15 residues. Germline lookup yields CDR1 SGHDT and CDR2 YYEEEE. Deletions cut 2 bases from V and 3 bases from J, with 15 bases between. CDR3 bases: TGTGCCAGCAGCTTTGTGGGAACTCAATACTACGAGCAGTACTTC. The encoded protein is CASSFVGTQYYEQYF.

The CDR3, as DNA: TGTGCCAGCAGCCAAGTCTTCGCGGTCGAGCAGTTCTTC. Residues: CASSQVFAVEQFF. The V and J genes are TRBV3-1 and TRBJ2-1; unclear D gene. Germline lookup yields CDR1 LGHDT and CDR2 YNNKEL (reference sequence). This CDR3 is 13 amino acids long. Trimming shortened V by 1 base and J by 10 bases, and 11 bases separated the two germline ends.

The J gene is TRBJ1-2, the V gene TRBV29-1, with no clear D. The CDR3 has 13 amino acids. Germline V gives CDR1 SQVTM, CDR2 ANQGSEA. V was pared by 3 bases and J by 1 base, with 9 bases between. The CDR3 spells CSVDPGVNYGYTF. For the CDR3, the DNA is TGCAGCGTTGATCCTGGGGTTAACTATGGCTACACCTTC.

Notes on this clonotype: At one end, the junction sequence differs from germline, possibly due to a read error. This chain connects TRBV4-1 to TRBJ1-5; D is unresolved. CDR3 length equals 15 residues. The germline CDR1 and CDR2 sequences are MGHRA and YSYEKL. CDR3 in DNA: TGCGCCAGCAGTCAAGAGAGGAACTTCAATCAGCCCCAGCATTTT. Its translation is CASSQERNFNQPQHF.

V gene TRBV5-4 combines with J gene TRBJ2-7, with TRBD2 matching over 11 bases. The CDR3 spans 15 residues. V lost 0 bases to trimming and J lost 2 bases; unmatched junction nucleotides: 1. CDR1 and CDR2 from the germline V gene are SGHNT and YYREEE (reference sequence). CDR3 nucleotides: TGTGCCAGCAGCTTGGAACTAGCGGGGGCCTACGAGCAGTACTTC. The encoded protein is CASSLELAGAYEQYF.

This chain joins TRBV9 and TRBJ2-5; no clear D. CDR3 length: 13 amino acids. Germline V lookup: CDR1 SGDLS, CDR2 YYNGEE. The V gene lost 1 base and the J gene lost 2 bases, with 6 bases spanning the gap. The CDR3, as DNA: TGTGCCAGCAGCGTAACTACACAAGAGACCCAGTACTTC. Its protein is CASSVTTQETQYF. Full variable domain (rest looked up from reference TRBV9 and TRBJ2-5): DSGVTQTPKHLITATGQRVTLRCSPRSGDLSVYWYQQSLDQGLQFLIQYYNGEERAKGNILERFSAQQFPDLHSELNLSSLELGDSALYFCASSVTTQETQYFGPGTRLLVL.

The J gene is TRBJ1-5, the V gene TRBV27; D is undetermined. The germline V gene encodes CDR1 MNHEY and CDR2 SMNVEV (reference sequence). The V and J ends lost 5 bases and 3 bases respectively, with 20 bases between them. The CDR3 sequence is 17 residues long. The CDR3 DNA sequence: TGTGCCAGCAGTCCGGGCTTCAGAGGATTAGTCAATCAGCCCCAGCATTTT. Amino acids: CASSPGFRGLVNQPQHF.

Here the CDR3 DNA reads TGTGCCAGCTCACCTAGCGGGGGATCCTACGAGCAGTACTTC. Its translation: CASSPSGGSYEQYF. This chain joins TRBV18 and TRBJ2-7, with 9 bases identical to TRBD2. J gave up 1 base and V 3 bases, and 1 base lay outside the gene matches. Germline lookup yields CDR1 KGHSH and CDR2 LQKENI. CDR3 length: 14 residues.

This clonotype appeared once. The chain is built from TRBV20-1 and TRBJ2-7, with unresolved D. V lost 6 bases, J lost 3 bases, and 15 bases lay in between. The CDR3 runs to 13 residues. Germline V CDR1 and CDR2: DFQATT, SNEGSKA (reference sequence). This chain's CDR3 is CSALSKDGYEQYF. The CDR3 DNA reads as TGCAGTGCCCTCTCGAAAGACGGCTACGAGCAGTACTTC.

The rearrangement links TRBV12-3 or TRBV12-4 to TRBJ1-1; D gene ambiguous. CDR3 length: 14 amino acids. V dropped 3 bases and J dropped 1 base, with 9 bases sitting between them. The CDR3 DNA reads as TGTGCCAGCAGTTTTGGGGTTACGAACACTGAAGCTTTCTTT. Protein sequence: CASSFGVTNTEAFF.

The rearrangement uses TRBV3-1 and TRBJ1-6; D gene ambiguous. The CDR3 is 13 residues long. Germline V gene sequence: CDR1 LGHDT, CDR2 YNNKEL (reference sequence). V lost 1 base to trimming and J lost 10 bases, with 8 bases between them. CDR3 nucleotides: TGTGCCAGCAGCCAAGGTTGGCTGTCACCCCTCCACTTT. Translating gives CASSQGWLSPLHF.

CDR3 coding DNA: TGTGCCAGCTCACCACCGTCCGTTACCCCAAACATTCAGTACTTC. This translates into CASSPPSVTPNIQYF. The chain recombines TRBV18 with TRBJ2-4; D gene ambiguous. Trimming removed 0 bases from V and 6 bases from J, with 12 bases in between. The germline CDR1 and CDR2 sequences are KGHSH and LQKENI. CDR3 length: 15 residues.

The rearrangement uses TRBV4-3 and TRBJ2-1; tentative D call: TRBD1 (5 bases). Looked up from germline, CDR1 is LGHNA and CDR2 is YSLEER. CDR3 length equals 14 residues. V was clipped by 1 base and J by 3 bases, with 7 bases between them. CDR3 nucleotide sequence: TGCGCCAGCAGCCAAGCAGGGATCTACAATGAGCAGTTCTTC. Its protein product is CASSQAGIYNEQFF.

The chain combines TRBV2 with TRBJ1-1; D is uncertain. The CDR3 totals 15 residues. V lost 4 bases and J lost 1, with 13 bases in between. From germline, CDR1 is SNHLY and CDR2 FYNNEI. The CDR3 DNA reads TGTGCCAGCAGTGTCGGTGGAAGCCAGAACACTGAAGCTTTCTTT. Translating it yields CASSVGGSQNTEAFF.

V usage is TRBV18 and J usage is TRBJ2-5, with D perhaps assigned TRBD1 or TRBD2 (5 bases each). The CDR3 spans 15 residues. Trimming removed 1 base at V and 5 bases at J, with 14 bases between. From germline, CDR1 is KGHSH and CDR2 LQKENI. CDR3 region: CASSPRILGAETQYF. The CDR3 DNA sequence: TGTGCCAGCTCACCACGGATACTAGGGGCGGAGACCCAGTACTTC.